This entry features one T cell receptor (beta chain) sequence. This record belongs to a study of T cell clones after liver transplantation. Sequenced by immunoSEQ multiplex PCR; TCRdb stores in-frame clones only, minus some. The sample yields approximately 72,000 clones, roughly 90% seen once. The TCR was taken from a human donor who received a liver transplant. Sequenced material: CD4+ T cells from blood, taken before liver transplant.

CDR3 region: CASSLALRDTQYF. The CDR3 DNA reads TGCGCCAGCAGCTTGGCCCTGAGAGACACGCAGTATTTT. This chain uses TRBV5-1 with TRBJ2-3; D is ambiguous. CDR1 and CDR2 from the germline V gene are SGHRS and YFSETQ. V lost 0 bases, J lost 9 bases, and 11 bases lay in between. The CDR3 spans 13 residues.